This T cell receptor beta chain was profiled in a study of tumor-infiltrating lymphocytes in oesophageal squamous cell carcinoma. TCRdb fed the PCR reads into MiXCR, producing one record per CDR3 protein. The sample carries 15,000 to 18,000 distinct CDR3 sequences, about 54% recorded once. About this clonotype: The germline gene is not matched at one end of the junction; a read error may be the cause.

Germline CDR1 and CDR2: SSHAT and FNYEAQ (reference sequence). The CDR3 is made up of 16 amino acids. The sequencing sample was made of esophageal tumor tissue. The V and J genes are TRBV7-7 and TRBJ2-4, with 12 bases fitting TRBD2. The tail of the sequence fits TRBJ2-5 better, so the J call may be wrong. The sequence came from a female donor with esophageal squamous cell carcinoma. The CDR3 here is CASSPGTSGFQETQYF. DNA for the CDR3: TGTGCTAGCAGCCCGGGGACTAGCGGGTTCCAAGAGACCCAGTACTTC.